This entry is about one T cell receptor beta chain. Its cognate antigen is unknown. The sample originates from a study of a mutant IDH1 vaccine in newly diagnosed glioma. At the level of the study: Vaccine dosing followed radiotherapy by 4-6 weeks, or accompanied temozolomide cycles. Study-wide points: The authors found pseudoprogression apparently unrelated to changes in top peripheral T cell clonotypes.

Indicated time point: week 5, during vaccination. Vaccination used 300 ug of mutant IDH1 20-mer peptide per dose, with topical imiquimod. The CDR3 is 14 amino acids. CDR1 is WSHSY and CDR2 is SAAADI in the germline V gene. V lost 10 bases and J 3 bases, leaving 18 bases between the germline ends. The assay was immunoSEQ multiplex PCR, and TCRdb's table has in-frame clones only and misses some. The repertoire includes 32,000 or so clones, about 86% of them detected once, and approximately 25% sits in the top ten. The specimen was PBMCs, collected from a glioma patient whose treatment included an IDH1 peptide vaccine. This TCR came from a man aged 25 to 45 with glioma. The chain couples TRBV10-2 to TRBJ1-2; TRBD1 might be the D (6 bases). The CDR3: CATMGSRGYYGYTF. CDR3 bases: TGCGCCACCATGGGGTCCAGGGGATACTATGGCTACACCTTC.